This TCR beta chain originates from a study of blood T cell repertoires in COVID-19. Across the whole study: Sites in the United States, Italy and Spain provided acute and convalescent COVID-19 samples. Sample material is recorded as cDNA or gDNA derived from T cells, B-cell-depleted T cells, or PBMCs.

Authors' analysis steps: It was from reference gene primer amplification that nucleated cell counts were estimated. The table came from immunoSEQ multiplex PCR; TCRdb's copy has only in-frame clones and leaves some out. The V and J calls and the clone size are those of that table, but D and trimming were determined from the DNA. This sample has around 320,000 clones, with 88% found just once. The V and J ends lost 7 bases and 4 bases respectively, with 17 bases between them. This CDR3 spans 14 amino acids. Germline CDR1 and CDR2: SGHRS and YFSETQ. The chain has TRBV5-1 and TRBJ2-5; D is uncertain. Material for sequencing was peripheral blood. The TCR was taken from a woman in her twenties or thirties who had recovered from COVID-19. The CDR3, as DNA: TGCGCCAGCGCGGCAGCCAACCCCCGAGAGACCCAGTACTTC. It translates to CASAAANPRETQYF.